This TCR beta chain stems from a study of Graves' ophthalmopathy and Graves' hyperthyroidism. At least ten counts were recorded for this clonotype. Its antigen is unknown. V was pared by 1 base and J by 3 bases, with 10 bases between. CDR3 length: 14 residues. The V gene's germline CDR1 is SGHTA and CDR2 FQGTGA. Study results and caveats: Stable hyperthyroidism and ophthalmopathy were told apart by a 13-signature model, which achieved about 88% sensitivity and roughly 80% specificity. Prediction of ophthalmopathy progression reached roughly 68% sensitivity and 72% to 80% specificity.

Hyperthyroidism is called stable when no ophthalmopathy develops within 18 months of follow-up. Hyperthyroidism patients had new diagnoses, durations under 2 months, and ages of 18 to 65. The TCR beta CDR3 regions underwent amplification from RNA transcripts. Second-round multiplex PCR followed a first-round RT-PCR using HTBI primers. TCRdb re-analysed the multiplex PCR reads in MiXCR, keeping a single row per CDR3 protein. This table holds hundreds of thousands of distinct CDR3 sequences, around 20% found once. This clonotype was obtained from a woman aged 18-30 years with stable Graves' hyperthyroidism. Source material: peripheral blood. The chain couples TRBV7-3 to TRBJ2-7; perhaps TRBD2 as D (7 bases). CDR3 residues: CASSLKGGDYEQYF. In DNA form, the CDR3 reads TGTGCCAGCAGCTTAAAAGGGGGGGACTACGAGCAGTACTTC.